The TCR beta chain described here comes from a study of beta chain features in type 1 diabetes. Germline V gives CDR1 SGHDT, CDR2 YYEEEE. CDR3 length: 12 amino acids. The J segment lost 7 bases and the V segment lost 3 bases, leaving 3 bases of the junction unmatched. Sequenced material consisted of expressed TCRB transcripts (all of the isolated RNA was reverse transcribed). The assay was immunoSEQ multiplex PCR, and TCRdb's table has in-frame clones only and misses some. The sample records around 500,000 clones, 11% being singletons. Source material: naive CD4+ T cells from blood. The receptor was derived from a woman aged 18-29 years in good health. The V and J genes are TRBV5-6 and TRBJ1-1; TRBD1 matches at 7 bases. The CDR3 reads CASSWTGLEAFF. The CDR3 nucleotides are TGTGCCAGCAGCTGGACAGGACTTGAAGCTTTCTTT.